The rows below give T cell receptor beta chains drawn from one sample of a study of identical twins. Each CDR3 protein is one row after TCRdb ran MiXCR on the 5' RACE reads. This sample has fewer than 800,000 distinct CDR3 sequences, with 7.1% found just once. This same sample was also part of a study on yellow fever vaccine responses in identical twins.

What was sequenced was PBMCs. The receptors were gathered from a woman between 18 and 29 years old in good health. CDR3s include the opening cysteine and the closing phenylalanine or tryptophan.

v_call: TRBV6-4
cdr3_aa: CASSKIRTSGSGYEQYF

v_call: TRBV11-1
cdr3_aa: CASSSLGTSGDQIQETQYF

v_call: TRBV2
cdr3_aa: CASSARRTDTQYF

v_call: TRBV28
cdr3_aa: CASSSRQTDQGFAQYF

v_call: TRBV5-1
cdr3_aa: CASSWLEQFF

v_call: TRBV18
cdr3_aa: CASSPLLVWDQGDTQYF

v_call: TRBV27
cdr3_aa: CASSLSNFNEKLFF

v_call: TRBV14
cdr3_aa: CASSQVAHSPLHF

v_call: TRBV6-5
cdr3_aa: CASSYGPGHTSPLHF

v_call: TRBV2
cdr3_aa: CASSDVTAKYEQYF

v_call: TRBV11-2
cdr3_aa: CASSLDSPGDNEQFF

v_call: TRBV20-1
cdr3_aa: CSARDPLGPPEQFF

v_call: TRBV15
cdr3_aa: CATSRISETQYF

v_call: TRBV15
cdr3_aa: CATSRDWYGGPNQPQHF

v_call: TRBV24-1
cdr3_aa: CATSKLATNKGDEQFF

v_call: TRBV5-8
cdr3_aa: CASSAGTFTNEKLFF

v_call: TRBV10-3
cdr3_aa: CAISEETHQPQHF